Below are 31 T cell receptor beta chains sequenced from a single sample in a study of blood T cell repertoires in COVID-19. Clones were sequenced by immunoSEQ multiplex PCR, and TCRdb holds only the in-frame ones, with some missing. The sample gives more than 60,000 clones, 88% of which show up once; around a tenth is in the top ten. Sequencing was performed on PBMCs or T cells enriched from blood (not recorded which). All receptors come from a woman aged 40 to 49 who had recovered from COVID-19.

This chain connects TRBV12-3 or TRBV12-4 to TRBJ2-1; 7 positions agree with TRBD2. The CDR3 totals 13 residues. Losses at the gene ends were 11 bases for V and 2 bases for J; bases not matched to a gene: 6. CDR3 residues: CACSGLAYNEQFF. The DNA of the CDR3 is TGTGCCTGCTCCGGACTAGCCTACAATGAGCAGTTCTTC.

The rearrangement uses TRBV9 and TRBJ1-1; 7 nucleotides match TRBD1. The V gene end was trimmed by 4 bases and the J gene end by 3 bases; junction bases not matched to a gene: 6. Germline CDR1 reads SGDLS; CDR2 reads YYNGEE. This CDR3 is 14 amino acids long. The CDR3 loop reads CASSLRDSYTEAFF. For the CDR3, the DNA is TGTGCCAGCAGCTTGCGGGACAGTTACACTGAAGCTTTCTTT.

The chain has TRBV14 and TRBJ1-2; weak D call: TRBD1 (6 bases). Germline V lookup: CDR1 SGHDN, CDR2 FVKESK. The CDR3 is made up of 15 amino acids. V lost 0 bases and J 11 bases, leaving 19 bases between the germline ends. The CDR3 region is CASSQEGQATIGYTF. The CDR3, as DNA: TGTGCCAGCAGCCAAGAGGGACAAGCTACAATCGGGTACACCTTC.

The chain combines TRBV29-1 with TRBJ2-7; no clear D. The CDR3 totals 12 residues. V lost 3 bases and J lost 4, with 10 bases in between. Germline CDR1 SQVTM, CDR2 ANQGSEA. The CDR3 sequence is CSVESIPYEQYF. In DNA, the CDR3 is TGCAGCGTTGAGTCCATCCCATACGAGCAGTACTTC.

In regard to this clone: Mismatch with germline at one junction end may stem from a read error. The chain uses TRBV28 and TRBJ1-6; TRBD1 aligns across 7 bases. CDR1 is MDHEN, CDR2 SYDVKM, per germline. The CDR3 sequence is 17 residues long. The CDR3 DNA reads as TGTGCCAGCAGTTTTGAAGGGACAGCACTCTATAATTCGCCCCTCCACTTT. It codes for CASSFEGTALYNSPLHF.

The chain is built from TRBV28 and TRBJ1-5; TRBD1 is a possible D gene (5 bases). The CDR3 has 16 residues. V was shortened by 6 bases and J by 5 bases, with 20 bases between the two germline ends. Germline assignment: CDR1 MDHEN and CDR2 SYDVKM. As DNA, the CDR3 is TGTGCCAGCAGGGACGAAGGGGCGGAAGGACATCAGCCCCAGCATTTT. Its protein is CASRDEGAEGHQPQHF.

The chain combines TRBV10-3 with TRBJ2-7; possible D gene TRBD1, 6 bases. The CDR3 has 13 residues. Germline V gene sequence: CDR1 ENHRY, CDR2 SYGVKD. Trimming took off 4 bases at V and 0 bases at J, with 7 bases between the two ends. CDR3 protein: CAISGTDSYEQYF. The CDR3 nucleotides read TGTGCCATCAGTGGGACAGACTCCTACGAGCAGTACTTC.

The chain couples TRBV11-2 to TRBJ2-1, with D hard to call. The V end was cut by 5 bases, the J end by 2 bases, with 7 bases between. Looked up from germline, CDR1 is SGHAT and CDR2 is FQNNGV. This CDR3 spans 13 amino acids. The CDR3 DNA reads TGTGCCAGCAGCCCGCGAGCCTACAATGAGCAGTTCTTC. Translating gives CASSPRAYNEQFF.

CDR3 loop: CASSTSGGTDEQYF. CDR3 bases: TGTGCCAGCAGCACGTCCGGCGGGACGGACGAGCAGTACTTC. The J gene is TRBJ2-7, the V gene TRBV27; weak D call: TRBD2 (6 bases). Trimming pared 6 bases from V and 5 bases from J, leaving 17 bases between. This CDR3 contains 14 residues. Germline V gene data show CDR1 as MNHEY and CDR2 as SMNVEV (reference sequence).

The chain uses TRBV27 and TRBJ2-7, with 8 positions matching TRBD1. In germline, CDR1 is MNHEY, CDR2 SMNVEV (reference sequence). The CDR3 length is 15 residues. The V and J ends lost 6 bases and 11 bases, in that order; junction bases with no gene match: 18. The CDR3 reads CASRGSGQGGWLEYF. Here the CDR3 DNA reads TGTGCCAGCAGAGGGTCTGGACAGGGTGGTTGGTTGGAGTACTTC.

The chain joins TRBV5-4 to TRBJ2-7; D may be TRBD1 (5 bases). This CDR3 has 15 amino acids. V lost 0 bases and J lost 3, with 13 bases in between. The germline CDR1 and CDR2 sequences are SGHNT and YYREEE (reference sequence). The CDR3 sequence is CASSLARGAGYEQYF. The CDR3 nucleotides are TGTGCCAGCAGCTTGGCAAGGGGCGCAGGCTACGAGCAGTACTTC.

This chain joins TRBV19 and TRBJ1-3; D might be TRBD1 (5 bases). The germline V gene encodes CDR1 LNHDA and CDR2 SQIVND (reference sequence). The CDR3 spans 16 residues. V gave up 4 bases and J gave up 2 bases, with 15 bases separating them. The CDR3 protein is CASSTSIGVAGNTIYF. For the CDR3, the DNA is TGTGCCAGTAGTACTTCTATAGGGGTAGCTGGAAACACCATATATTTT.

This chain links TRBV7-8 with TRBJ2-5, with 11 bases fitting TRBD2. The CDR3 sequence is 16 residues long. Trimming at V came to 5 bases and at J to 5 bases, leaving 10 bases not matched to a gene. The germline V gene encodes CDR1 SGHVS and CDR2 FQNEAQ. In DNA, the CDR3 is TGTGCCAGCAGCAGGCGCCTGGCTAGCGGGGGGGAGACCCAGTACTTC. This sequence encodes CASSRRLASGGETQYF.

Concerning this clone itself: Other DNA sequences in this sample translate to the same CDR3. This chain joins TRBV4-1 and TRBJ2-3, with 8 bases aligning to TRBD2. In germline, CDR1 is MGHRA, CDR2 YSYEKL. The CDR3 extends over 17 amino acids. Trimming cost V 0 bases and J 2 bases; bases outside gene matches: 7. The CDR3 bases are TGCGCCAGCAGCCAAGATGGGCCGGGGGGGACCACAGATACGCAGTATTTT. Translated: CASSQDGPGGTTDTQYF.

The rearrangement uses TRBV7-2 and TRBJ2-3; a possible D gene is TRBD2 (5 bases). The germline gives CDR1 SGHTA, CDR2 FQGNSA. V dropped 5 bases and J dropped 2 bases, with 11 bases sitting between them. The CDR3 consists of 14 residues. Written as DNA, the CDR3 is TGTGCCAGCAGCACGGACTTCTTCACAGATACGCAGTATTTT. Translating it yields CASSTDFFTDTQYF.

The gene calls are TRBV5-6 and TRBJ1-1; 7 bases are shared with TRBD1. V lost 3 bases, J lost 5 bases, and 4 bases stayed unmatched. The CDR3 runs 13 residues. CDR1 SGHDT and CDR2 YYEEEE come from the germline V gene. Written as DNA, the CDR3 is TGTGCCAGCAGCTCCCCAGGGGGAACTGAAGCTTTCTTT. It specifies CASSSPGGTEAFF.

The chain is built from TRBV9 and TRBJ1-1; D is unresolved. Looked up from germline, CDR1 is SGDLS and CDR2 is YYNGEE. The CDR3 contains 14 residues. The ends were cut back, 3 bases at V and 1 base at J, with 10 bases in the middle. CDR3 residues: CASSADSSNTEAFF. DNA for the CDR3: TGTGCCAGCAGCGCTGACTCATCGAACACTGAAGCTTTCTTT.

V and J are TRBV18 and TRBJ2-6; 7 nucleotides agree with TRBD2. The CDR3 sequence is 16 residues long. In germline, CDR1 is KGHSH, CDR2 LQKENI. Unmatched junction bases numbered 4, after V lost 3 bases and J lost 2 bases. The CDR3 DNA reads TGTGCCAGCTCACCTGTGGGAGGGGCTGGGGCCAACGTCCTGACTTTC. Residues: CASSPVGGAGANVLTF.

The J gene is TRBJ2-5, the V gene TRBV7-9, with TRBD1 matching 7 bases. Germline CDR1 is SEHNR and CDR2 is FQNEAQ (reference sequence). The CDR3 sequence is 14 residues long. J gave up 1 base and V 5 bases, and 4 bases lay outside the gene matches. CDR3 DNA: TGTGCCAGCAGCCTGGACAGGCCCCAAGAGACCCAGTACTTC. It translates to CASSLDRPQETQYF.

The chain carries TRBV5-4 and TRBJ1-4; 8 bases are a match to TRBD1. Looked up from germline, CDR1 is SGHNT and CDR2 is YYREEE (reference sequence). The CDR3 is made up of 13 amino acids. J lost 5 bases, V lost 6 bases, and 3 bases had no gene match. The CDR3 DNA reads TGTGCCAGCACTGACAGGGGAAATGAAAAACTGTTTTTT. Its translation is CASTDRGNEKLFF.

V gene TRBV6-4 combines with J gene TRBJ2-3; 9 nucleotides match TRBD1. There are 16 residues in the CDR3. V shed 3 bases, J shed 4 bases, and the junction held 8 bases outside the gene matches. Germline V gene sequence: CDR1 MRHNA, CDR2 SNTAGT. CDR3 sequence (DNA): TGTGCCAGCAGTGATTCTCGACAGGGGGGCCCAGATACGCAGTATTTT. It specifies CASSDSRQGGPDTQYF.

This chain connects TRBV6-5 to TRBJ1-3, with a tentative D call TRBD1 (5 bases). Germline CDR1 reads MNHEY; CDR2 reads SVGAGI. The V end was cut by 0 bases, the J end by 3 bases, with 12 bases between. The CDR3 totals 16 residues. CDR3 amino acids: CASSYSSSGLGNTIYF. CDR3 sequence (DNA): TGTGCCAGCAGTTACTCGTCTTCAGGGCTTGGAAACACCATATATTTT.

J is TRBJ2-1 and V is TRBV27, with D possibly TRBD1 on 5 matching bases. Germline values: CDR1 MNHEY, CDR2 SMNVEV (reference sequence). Trimming pared 0 bases from V and 3 bases from J, leaving 12 bases between. This CDR3 spans 16 amino acids. CDR3 in DNA: TGTGCCAGCAGTTTATCGGGCAGGGTACTCTACAATGAGCAGTTCTTC. This gives the protein CASSLSGRVLYNEQFF.

This rearrangement joins TRBV7-9 to TRBJ1-1; D perhaps matches TRBD1 (6 bases). The length of the CDR3 is 15 residues. Germline lookup yields CDR1 SEHNR and CDR2 FQNEAQ (reference sequence). The V end lost 5 bases, the J end lost 1 base, and 14 bases lay between the germline ends. CDR3 in DNA: TGTGCCAGCAGCCACAGGGTCAAAGGGAACACTGAAGCTTTCTTT. Protein product: CASSHRVKGNTEAFF.

The J gene is TRBJ2-2, the V gene TRBV14; TRBD2 aligns across 11 bases. This CDR3 has 16 residues. Germline CDR1 is SGHDN and CDR2 is FVKESK. V trimming: 6 bases; J trimming: 3 bases; junction bases outside the gene matches: 6. CDR3 protein: CASSVAGGPDTGELFF. The CDR3, as DNA: TGTGCCAGCAGTGTAGCGGGGGGGCCAGACACCGGGGAGCTGTTTTTT.

The chain is built from TRBV5-8 and TRBJ1-1; maybe TRBD1 (5 bases). V was trimmed by 0 bases and J by 4 bases, leaving 19 bases between them. The CDR3 totals 17 residues. CDR1 and CDR2 from the germline V gene are SGHTS and YDEGEE. The CDR3 nucleotides are TGTGCCAGCAGCTTGGTTAGGGACTTCCTCAGTGGCACTGAAGCTTTCTTT. Translating gives CASSLVRDFLSGTEAFF.

The chain carries TRBV15 and TRBJ2-7, with 8 positions matching TRBD1. The germline V gene encodes CDR1 LNHNV and CDR2 YYDKDF (reference sequence). With 5 bases clipped from V and 2 bases from J, the junction kept 5 bases outside the gene matches. The CDR3 covers 14 residues. This CDR3 is CATSHRTGTYEQYF. The CDR3, as DNA: TGTGCCACCAGCCACCGGACAGGGACCTACGAGCAGTACTTC.

V is TRBV19 and J is TRBJ2-2; TRBD1 matches 9 bases. J was trimmed by 3 bases and V by 7 bases; bases with no gene match: 15. The germline CDR1 and CDR2 sequences are LNHDA and SQIVND (reference sequence). CDR3 size: 18 residues. In DNA, the CDR3 is TGTGCCAGTACCTCTTACAGGGGGCAAGCCCCGGACACCGGGGAGCTGTTTTTT. This codes for CASTSYRGQAPDTGELFF.

This chain links TRBV5-1 with TRBJ2-2; 13 nucleotides match TRBD2. Germline values: CDR1 SGHRS, CDR2 YFSETQ. Unmatched junction bases numbered 7, after V lost 4 bases and J lost 1 base. The CDR3 consists of 18 residues. CDR3 region: CASSEPGLAGKNTGELFF. CDR3 DNA sequence: TGCGCCAGCAGCGAGCCGGGACTAGCGGGGAAGAACACCGGGGAGCTGTTTTTT.

The chain has TRBV2 and TRBJ1-3; D remains unclear. CDR3 length: 15 residues. V lost 8 bases and J lost 0, with 14 bases in between. The germline gives CDR1 SNHLY, CDR2 FYNNEI. In DNA form, the CDR3 reads TGTGCCAGCGCCGAGTTGCGCCCCTCTGGAAACACCATATATTTT. Encoded protein: CASAELRPSGNTIYF.

The chain employs TRBV6-5 and TRBJ2-5, with D tentatively TRBD1 (6 bases). The V and J ends lost 6 bases and 5 bases respectively, with 16 bases between them. Germline CDR1 MNHEY, CDR2 SVGAGI. This CDR3 has 14 amino acids. DNA for the CDR3: TGTGCCAGCAGACAGACAGGCGGCGGGGAGACCCAGTACTTC. Protein sequence: CASRQTGGGETQYF.